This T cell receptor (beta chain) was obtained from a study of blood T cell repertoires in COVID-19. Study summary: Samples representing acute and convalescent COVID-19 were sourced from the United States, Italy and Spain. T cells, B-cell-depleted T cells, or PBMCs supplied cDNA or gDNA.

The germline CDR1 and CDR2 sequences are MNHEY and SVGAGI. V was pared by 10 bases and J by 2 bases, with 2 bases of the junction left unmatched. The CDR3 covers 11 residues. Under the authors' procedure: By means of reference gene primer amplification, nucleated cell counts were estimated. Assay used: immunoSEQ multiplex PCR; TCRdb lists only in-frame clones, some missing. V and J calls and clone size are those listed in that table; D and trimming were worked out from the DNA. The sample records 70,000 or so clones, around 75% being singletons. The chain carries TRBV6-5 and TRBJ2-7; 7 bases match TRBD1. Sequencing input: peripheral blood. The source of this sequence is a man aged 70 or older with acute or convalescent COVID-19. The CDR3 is CATGTAYEQYF. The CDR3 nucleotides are TGTGCCACCGGGACAGCCTACGAGCAGTACTTC.